The TCR beta chain under discussion was sequenced for a study of beta chain features in type 1 diabetes (dated by TCRdb to 2016 to 2018). At the level of the whole study: No differences in mean age, gender distribution, total cell number or subset yield were found between patients and healthy donors. A total of about 99,000,000 sorted cells were examined across all samples, and RNA yield correlated strongly with the number of cells per subset. In the study, TCRB repertoires of sorted circulating CD4+ T cell subsets from recently diagnosed type 1 diabetes patients were compared with those of matched healthy donors. Regulatory and stem cell-like memory subsets were obtained from only 8 patients and roughly 8 healthy donors, while naive and central memory subsets were obtained from all 30 or so donors. Broad study findings and their caveats: Naive, central memory and regulatory TCRB repertoires appeared more similar among patients than among healthy donors. At VDJ recombination sites, type 1 diabetes patients had fewer insertions and more deleted nucleotides, which implies abnormalities in thymic rearrangement. Type 1 diabetes patients showed a moderate but significant shortening of TCRB CDR3 length in all four CD4+ subsets. Only small numbers of individuals were included in the HLA sub-analyses, which left unresolved whether HLA type had any influence on TCRB rearrangement. Because cDNA was sequenced instead of genomic DNA, activated cells with high expression could be over-represented, although the groups did not differ in activation or CD3 levels. PCR may preferentially amplify shorter templates, but because patient and control samples were amplified and corrected together, any resulting skew would affect both groups equally.

The High Capacity cDNA Reverse Transcription Kit was used to reverse transcribe all of the isolated RNA, meaning that expressed TCRB transcripts were what got sequenced. Deep immunoSEQ sequencing was applied to naive, central memory and regulatory T cell samples, giving an average of roughly 3.5 million total reads per sample. Sorted cells were lysed in RLT buffer, and RNA was extracted using DNase-treated RNeasy Micro or Mini kits according to cell number. To prevent cross-contamination, each cell subset was processed individually, whereas patient and healthy donor samples were processed jointly. TCRB sequences were amplified from cDNA with the immunoSEQ multiplex PCR, producing 87-bp fragments spanning the CDR3 region. Amplicons were sequenced on the Illumina HiSeq platform. The source study handled its data this way. PCR bias was corrected computationally using synthetic template baselines, and reads within Hamming distance 2 were collapsed, with unmergeable singletons discarded. Reads were aligned against IMGT to assign V, D and J genes, CDR3 length and insertions or deletions at six rearrangement sites. Within each subset, clonotype counts were normalized to sorted cell number, and only after that were true diversity and Gini coefficients computed with the tcR R package. The overlap coefficient, calculated on TCRB nucleotide sequences, was used to measure repertoire sharing. As a proxy for the pre-selection repertoire, out-of-frame TCRB sequences from naive cells were analyzed. Not all clones reach the TCRdb copy of this immuneACCESS table, which keeps in-frame sequences only. Checked studies attribute under half of the gap to unresolved V genes and leave the rest unexplained. The D gene and trimming were derived from the DNA, and the V and J assignments and clone size from that table. This sample has under 550,000 clones in its table, and approximately 10% of those were observed once. The ten largest clones take up 0.045% to 0.06% of the sample.

From each donor, a single peripheral blood sample of around 0.12 L on average was drawn into heparinised tubes. A BD FACSAria II was used to sort naive, central memory, regulatory and stem cell-like memory CD4+ T cells with a panel that included CD45RO, CCR7, CD25, CD127, CD95 and CD27. Purity was above 95% for every sorted population. PBMCs were isolated right away by Lymphoprep density gradient centrifugation and were stained directly, without culture. To minimize batch effects, samples were stained and sorted in pairs, one healthy donor with one patient per experiment. On this clone: The specificity of this receptor is unknown. The record has no base qualities; no much larger clone is one base away.

From the germline V gene, CDR1 is SQVTM and CDR2 is ANQGSEA. V lost 5 bases and J lost 6 bases; the stretch between them is 15 bases long. Including the terminal cysteine and phenylalanine, the CDR3 comprises 13 residues. Just CDR3 DNA is preserved here, 39 bases in frame from base 1. Sequenced sample: naive CD4+ T cells from blood. The cell subset or site label, read with the paper, signifies: true naive CD4+ T cells. The chain links TRBV29-1 with TRBJ2-3; the best D guess is TRBD2, with 6 bases matching. The TCR was taken from a woman between 18 and 29 years old in good health. The sequenced DNA: TGCAGCGTTCTAGCGCAGGGATTCGATACGCAGTATTTT. Its translation reads: CSVLAQGFDTQYF.